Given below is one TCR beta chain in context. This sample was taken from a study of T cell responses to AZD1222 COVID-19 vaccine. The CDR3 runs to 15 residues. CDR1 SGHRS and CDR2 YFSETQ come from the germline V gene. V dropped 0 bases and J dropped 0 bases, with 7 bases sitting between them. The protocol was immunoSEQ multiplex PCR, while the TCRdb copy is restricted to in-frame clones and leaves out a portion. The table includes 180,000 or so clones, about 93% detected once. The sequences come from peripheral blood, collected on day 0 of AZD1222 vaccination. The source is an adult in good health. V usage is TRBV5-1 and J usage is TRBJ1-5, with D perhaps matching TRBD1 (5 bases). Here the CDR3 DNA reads TGCGCCAGCAGCTTGGCAGGGAATAGCAATCAGCCCCAGCATTTT. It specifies CASSLAGNSNQPQHF. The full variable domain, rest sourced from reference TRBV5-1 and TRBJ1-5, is KAGVTQTPRYLIKTRGQQVTLSCSPISGHRSVSWYQQTPGQGLQFLFEYFSETQRNKGNFPGRFSGRQFSNSRSEMNVSTLELGDSALYLCASSLAGNSNQPQHFGDGTRLSIL.